This T cell receptor (beta chain) was recorded in a study of blood T cell repertoires in COVID-19. TCRdb's copy holds only in-frame clones and misses some; the assay was immunoSEQ multiplex PCR. The sample gives just over 90,000 clones, 75% to 90% of which show up once; 18% is in the top ten. The CDR3 covers 16 residues. Unmatched junction bases numbered 11, after V lost 4 bases and J lost 5 bases. Germline loops: CDR1 MNHNS, CDR2 SASEGT. Sequenced input: peripheral blood. The source of this sequence is a woman older than 75 with acute or convalescent COVID-19. V usage is TRBV6-1 and J usage is TRBJ1-5; 7 positions agree with TRBD1. CDR3 in DNA: TGTGCCAGCAGTGGACAGGGAAGGGGAGTACATCAGCCCCAGCATTTT. Translating gives CASSGQGRGVHQPQHF.